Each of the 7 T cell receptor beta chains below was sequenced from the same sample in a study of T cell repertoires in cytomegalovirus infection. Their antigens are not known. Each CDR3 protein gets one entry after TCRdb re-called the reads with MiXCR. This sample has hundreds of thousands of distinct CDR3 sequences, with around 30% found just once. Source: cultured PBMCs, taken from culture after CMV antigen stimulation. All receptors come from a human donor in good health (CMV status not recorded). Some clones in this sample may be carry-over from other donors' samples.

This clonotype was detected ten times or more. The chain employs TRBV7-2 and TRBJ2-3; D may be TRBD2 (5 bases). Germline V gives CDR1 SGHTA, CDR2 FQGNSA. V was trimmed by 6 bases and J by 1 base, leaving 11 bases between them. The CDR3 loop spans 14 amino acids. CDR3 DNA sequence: TGTGCCAGCAGGACAACCGGGGGCACAGATACGCAGTATTTT. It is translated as CASRTTGGTDTQYF. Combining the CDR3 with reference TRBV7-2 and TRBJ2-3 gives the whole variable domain GAGVSQSPSNKVTEKGKDVELRCDPISGHTALYWYRQSLGQGLEFLIYFQGNSAPDKSGLPSDRFSAERTGGSVSTLTIQRTQQEDSAVYLCASRTTGGTDTQYFGPGTRLTVL.

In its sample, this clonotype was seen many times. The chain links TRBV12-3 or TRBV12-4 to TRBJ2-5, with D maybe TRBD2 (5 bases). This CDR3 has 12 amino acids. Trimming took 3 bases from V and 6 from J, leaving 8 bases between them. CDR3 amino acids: CASSLEVQTQYF. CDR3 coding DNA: TGTGCCAGCAGTTTGGAGGTCCAGACCCAGTACTTC.

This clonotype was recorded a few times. CDR3 DNA: TGCGCCAGCAGCCAAGGGGGAATCGGTGAAGCTTTCTTT. Its translation: CASSQGGIGEAFF. This chain links TRBV4-1 with TRBJ1-1; D is uncertain. Looked up from germline, CDR1 is MGHRA and CDR2 is YSYEKL. Trimming took off 1 base at V and 7 bases at J, with 10 bases between the two ends. The CDR3 loop spans 13 amino acids.

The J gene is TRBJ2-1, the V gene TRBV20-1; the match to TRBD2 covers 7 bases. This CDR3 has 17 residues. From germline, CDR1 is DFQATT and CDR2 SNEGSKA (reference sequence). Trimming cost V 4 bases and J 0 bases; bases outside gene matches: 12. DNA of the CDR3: TGCAGTGCTACCGCCAAGGCTAGCGGAATCTCCTACAATGAGCAGTTCTTC. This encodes CSATAKASGISYNEQFF.

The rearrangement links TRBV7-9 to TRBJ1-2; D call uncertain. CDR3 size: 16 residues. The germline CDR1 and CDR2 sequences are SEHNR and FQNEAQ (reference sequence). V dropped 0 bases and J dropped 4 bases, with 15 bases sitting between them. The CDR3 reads CASSLAGSRESYGYTF. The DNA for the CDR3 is TGTGCCAGCAGCTTAGCGGGGTCTCGGGAATCCTATGGCTACACCTTC.

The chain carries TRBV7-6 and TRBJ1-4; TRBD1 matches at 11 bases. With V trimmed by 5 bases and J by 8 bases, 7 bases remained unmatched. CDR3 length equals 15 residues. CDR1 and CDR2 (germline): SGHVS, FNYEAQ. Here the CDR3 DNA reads TGTGCCAGCAGCAGATCCGGGACAGGGGGAGAAAAACTGTTTTTT. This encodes CASSRSGTGGEKLFF. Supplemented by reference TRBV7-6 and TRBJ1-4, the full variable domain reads GAGVSQSPRYKVTKRGQDVALRCDPISGHVSLYWYRQALGQGPEFLTYFNYEAQQDKSGLPNDRFSAERPEGSISTLTIQRTEQRDSAMYRCASSRSGTGGEKLFFGSGTQLSVL.

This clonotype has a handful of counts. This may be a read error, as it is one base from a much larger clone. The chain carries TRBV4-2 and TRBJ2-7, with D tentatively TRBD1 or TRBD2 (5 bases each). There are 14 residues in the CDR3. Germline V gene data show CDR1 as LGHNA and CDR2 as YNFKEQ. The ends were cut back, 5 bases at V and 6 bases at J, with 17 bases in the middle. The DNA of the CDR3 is TGTGCCAGCAGCGGCCAGTTCAGGGAGAGCGAGCAGTACTTC. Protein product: CASSGQFRESEQYF.